These 10 T cell receptor beta chains were all obtained from the same sample, sequenced in a study of T cell responses to AZD1222 COVID-19 vaccine. TCRdb's copy holds only in-frame clones and misses some; the assay was immunoSEQ multiplex PCR. The sample lists around 150,000 clones; approximately 88% were seen once. Sample: peripheral blood, taken on day 0 of MenACWY control vaccination. These receptors were collected from an adult in good health.

The chain is built from TRBV5-1 and TRBJ2-7, with D unresolved. The CDR3 loop spans 14 amino acids. The V gene lost 3 bases and the J gene lost 5 bases, with 15 bases spanning the gap. Germline CDR1 and CDR2: SGHRS and YFSETQ. Here the CDR3 DNA reads TGCGCCAGCAGCTCGACGGTAAAAATCCACGAGCAGTACTTC. Translated: CASSSTVKIHEQYF.

The chain uses TRBV3-1 (or the pseudogene TRBV3-2) and TRBJ1-4; D is possibly TRBD1 (6 bases). CDR3 size: 16 residues. V was trimmed by 3 bases and J by 0 bases, leaving 11 bases between them. The V gene's germline CDR1 is LGHDT and CDR2 YNNKEL (reference sequence). As DNA, the CDR3 is TGTGCCAGCAGCCATCGACAGGTGTCAACTAATGAAAAACTGTTTTTT. This translates into CASSHRQVSTNEKLFF.

V usage is TRBV7-3 and J usage is TRBJ2-1; 7 bases are shared with TRBD1. Germline CDR1 reads SGHTA; CDR2 reads FQGTGA. V lost 5 bases to trimming and J lost 7 bases; unmatched junction nucleotides: 8. CDR3 length equals 14 residues. The CDR3 here is CASSPDRVKNEQFF. CDR3 sequence (DNA): TGTGCCAGCAGCCCAGACAGGGTAAAGAATGAGCAGTTCTTC.

The rearrangement joins TRBV18 to TRBJ2-2; 7 bases fit TRBD1. V lost 6 bases, J lost 5 bases, and 6 bases stayed unmatched. The CDR3 length is 14 residues. Germline V lookup: CDR1 KGHSH, CDR2 LQKENI. In nucleotides, the CDR3 is TGTGCCAGCTCCCAGAAACAGGGGACCGGGGAGCTGTTTTTT. Amino acid sequence: CASSQKQGTGELFF.

The V gene is TRBV6-6, the J gene TRBJ1-2, with D unclear. The CDR3 has 10 amino acids. Trimming took 5 bases from V and 8 from J, leaving 6 bases between them. Germline V CDR1 and CDR2: MNHNY, SVGAGI (reference sequence). CDR3 nucleotide sequence: TGTGCCAGCAGTGCGGGGGGCTACACCTTC. Translating gives CASSAGGYTF.

The chain recombines TRBV12-3 or TRBV12-4 with TRBJ2-1; no definite D call. Between the trimmed V and J ends, which lost 4 bases and 7 bases, there was a span of 8 bases. The CDR3 covers 12 residues. CDR3 sequence reads: CASSYRTNEQFF. Here the CDR3 DNA reads TGTGCCAGCAGTTACCGGACGAATGAGCAGTTCTTC.

V usage is TRBV7-3 and J usage is TRBJ1-3, with TRBD1 matching over 9 bases. Germline V gene lookup returns CDR1 SGHTA and CDR2 FQGTGA. J was trimmed by 4 bases and V by 5 bases; bases with no gene match: 9. This CDR3 region has 16 residues. The CDR3 DNA is TGTGCCAGCAGCGCCACCGGGACAGGGTCCGGAAACACCATATATTTT. Protein sequence: CASSATGTGSGNTIYF.

The chain recombines TRBV6-2 or TRBV6-3 with TRBJ1-1; D is undetermined. Trimming shortened V by 6 bases and J by 2 bases, and 19 bases separated the two germline ends. Germline V gene sequence: CDR1 MNHEY, CDR2 SVGEGT. The CDR3 loop spans 16 amino acids. The CDR3 nucleotides are TGTGCCAGCAGCCTACCAGGTGTACCGCCCAACACTGAAGCTTTCTTT. Protein: CASSLPGVPPNTEAFF.

The chain has TRBV2 and TRBJ1-6, with a tentative D call TRBD1 (6 bases). V lost 7 bases and J lost 7, with 11 bases in between. This CDR3 is built from 13 residues. Germline V gene sequence: CDR1 SNHLY, CDR2 FYNNEI. The CDR3 bases are TGTGCCAGCACTTTACAGGGAAATTCACCCCTCCACTTT. This sequence encodes CASTLQGNSPLHF.

The chain joins TRBV6-2 or TRBV6-3 to TRBJ2-5, with D unresolved. CDR3 length equals 11 residues. V lost 4 bases and J 6 bases, leaving 6 bases between the germline ends. The germline gives CDR1 MNHEY, CDR2 SVGEGT. The CDR3, as DNA: TGTGCCAGCAGTTTGGGAAAGACCCAGTACTTC. This translates into CASSLGKTQYF.